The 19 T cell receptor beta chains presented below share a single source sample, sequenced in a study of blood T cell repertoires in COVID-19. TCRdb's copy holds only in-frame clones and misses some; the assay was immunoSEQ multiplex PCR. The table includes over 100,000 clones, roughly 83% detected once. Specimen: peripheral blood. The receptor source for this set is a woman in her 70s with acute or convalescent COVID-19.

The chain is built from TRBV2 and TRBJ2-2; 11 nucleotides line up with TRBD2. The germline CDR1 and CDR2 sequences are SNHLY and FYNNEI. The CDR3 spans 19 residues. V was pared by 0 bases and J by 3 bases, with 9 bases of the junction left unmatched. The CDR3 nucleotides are TGTGCCAGCAGTGAAGCGGGTAGCGGGAGGGCCGGGGACACCGGGGAGCTGTTTTTT. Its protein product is CASSEAGSGRAGDTGELFF.

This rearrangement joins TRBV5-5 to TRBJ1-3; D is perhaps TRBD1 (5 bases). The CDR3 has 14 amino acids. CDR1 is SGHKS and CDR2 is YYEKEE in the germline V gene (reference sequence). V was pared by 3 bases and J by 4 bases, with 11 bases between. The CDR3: CASSSMTAGNTIYF. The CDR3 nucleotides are TGTGCCAGCAGCTCCATGACAGCAGGAAACACCATATATTTT. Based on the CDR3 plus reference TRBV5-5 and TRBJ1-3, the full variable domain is DAGVTQSPTHLIKTRGQQVTLRCSPISGHKSVSWYQQVLGQGPQFIFQYYEKEERGRGNFPDRFSARQFPNYSSELNVNALLLGDSALYLCASSSMTAGNTIYFGEGSWLTVV.

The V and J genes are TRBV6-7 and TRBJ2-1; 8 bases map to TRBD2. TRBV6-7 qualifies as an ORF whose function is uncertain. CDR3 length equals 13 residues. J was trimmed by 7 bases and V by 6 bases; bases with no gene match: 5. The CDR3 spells CASRGLVRNEQFF. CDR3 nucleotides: TGTGCCAGCAGGGGACTAGTGCGAAATGAGCAGTTCTTC.

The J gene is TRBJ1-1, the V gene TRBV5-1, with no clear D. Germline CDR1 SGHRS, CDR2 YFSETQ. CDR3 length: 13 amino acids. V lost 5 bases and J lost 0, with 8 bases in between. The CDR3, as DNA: TGCGCCAGCAGTAGAACCCTGAACACTGAAGCTTTCTTT. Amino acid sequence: CASSRTLNTEAFF.

Here the CDR3 reads CASSIRGAGRAGNTIYF. The CDR3 nucleotides are TGTGCCAGCAGTATCCGAGGAGCGGGACGTGCTGGAAACACCATATATTTT. The chain couples TRBV6-2 or TRBV6-3 to TRBJ1-3, with D possibly matching TRBD1 (5 bases). There are 17 residues in the CDR3. The germline V gene has CDR1 MNHEY and CDR2 SVGEGT. V gave up 5 bases and J gave up 2 bases, with 19 bases separating them.

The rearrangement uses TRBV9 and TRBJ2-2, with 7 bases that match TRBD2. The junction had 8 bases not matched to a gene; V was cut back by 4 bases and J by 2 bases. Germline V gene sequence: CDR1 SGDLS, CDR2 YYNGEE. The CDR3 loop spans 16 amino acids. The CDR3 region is CASSPLAGDNTGELFF. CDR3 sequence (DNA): TGTGCCAGCAGCCCCCTCGCGGGGGACAACACCGGGGAGCTGTTTTTT.

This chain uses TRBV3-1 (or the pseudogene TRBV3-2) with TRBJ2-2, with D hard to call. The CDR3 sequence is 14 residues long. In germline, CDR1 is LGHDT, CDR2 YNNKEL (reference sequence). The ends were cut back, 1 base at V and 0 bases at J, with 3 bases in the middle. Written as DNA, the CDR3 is TGTGCCAGCAGCCAAGCTTCGAACACCGGGGAGCTGTTTTTT. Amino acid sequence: CASSQASNTGELFF.

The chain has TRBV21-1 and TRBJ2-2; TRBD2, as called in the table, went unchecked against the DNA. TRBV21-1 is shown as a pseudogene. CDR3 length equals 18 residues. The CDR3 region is CASSKITSGKTNTGELFF. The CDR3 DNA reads TGTGCCAGCAGCAAGATTACTAGCGGAAAAACGAACACCGGGGAGCTGTTTTTT.

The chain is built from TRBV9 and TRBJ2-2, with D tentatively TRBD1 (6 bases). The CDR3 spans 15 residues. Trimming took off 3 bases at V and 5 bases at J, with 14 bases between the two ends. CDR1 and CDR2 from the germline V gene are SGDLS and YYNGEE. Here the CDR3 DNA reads TGTGCCAGCAGCGCCACAGGGTCGGGAACCGGGGAGCTGTTTTTT. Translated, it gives CASSATGSGTGELFF.

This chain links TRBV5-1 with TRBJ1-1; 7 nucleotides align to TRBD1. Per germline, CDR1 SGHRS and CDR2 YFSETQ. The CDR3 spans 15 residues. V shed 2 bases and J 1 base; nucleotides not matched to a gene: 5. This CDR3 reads CASSLRGQENTEAFF. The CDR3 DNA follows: TGCGCCAGCAGCTTAAGAGGACAGGAGAACACTGAAGCTTTCTTT.

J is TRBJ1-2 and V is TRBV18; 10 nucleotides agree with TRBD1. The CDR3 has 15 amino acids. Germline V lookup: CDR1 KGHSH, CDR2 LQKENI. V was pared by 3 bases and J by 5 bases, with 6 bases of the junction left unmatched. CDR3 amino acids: CASSPDPGQGYGYTF. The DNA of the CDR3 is TGTGCCAGCTCACCCGATCCGGGACAGGGGTATGGCTACACCTTC.

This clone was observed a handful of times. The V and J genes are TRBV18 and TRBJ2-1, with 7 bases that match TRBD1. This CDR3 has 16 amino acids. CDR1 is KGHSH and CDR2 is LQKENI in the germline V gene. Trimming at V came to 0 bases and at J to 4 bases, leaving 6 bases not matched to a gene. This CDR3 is CASSPPTGAGYNEQFF. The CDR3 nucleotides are TGTGCCAGCTCACCACCTACAGGGGCAGGTTACAATGAGCAGTTCTTC.

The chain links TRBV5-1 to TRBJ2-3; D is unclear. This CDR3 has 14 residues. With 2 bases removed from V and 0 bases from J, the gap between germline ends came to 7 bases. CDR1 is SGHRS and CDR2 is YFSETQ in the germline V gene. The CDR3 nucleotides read TGCGCCAGCAGCTTAGCTGAAAGCACAGATACGCAGTATTTT. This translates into CASSLAESTDTQYF.

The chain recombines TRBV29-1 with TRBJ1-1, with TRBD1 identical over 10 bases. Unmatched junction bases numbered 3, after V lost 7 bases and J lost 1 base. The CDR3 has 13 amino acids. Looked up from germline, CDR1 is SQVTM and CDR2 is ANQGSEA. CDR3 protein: CSGQGAGNTEAFF. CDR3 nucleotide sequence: TGCAGCGGACAGGGGGCCGGGAACACTGAAGCTTTCTTT. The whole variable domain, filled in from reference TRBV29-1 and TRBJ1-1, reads SAVISQKPSRDICQRGTSLTIQCQVDSQVTMMFWYRQQPGQSLTLIATANQGSEATYESGFVIDKFPISRPNLTFSTLTVSNMSPEDSSIYLCSGQGAGNTEAFFGQGTRLTVV.

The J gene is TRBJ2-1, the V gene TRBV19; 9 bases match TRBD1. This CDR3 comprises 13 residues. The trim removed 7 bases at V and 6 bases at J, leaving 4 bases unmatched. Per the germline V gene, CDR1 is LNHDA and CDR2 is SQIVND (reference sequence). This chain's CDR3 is CASKTGGGNEQFF. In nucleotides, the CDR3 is TGTGCCAGTAAAACAGGGGGCGGCAATGAGCAGTTCTTC. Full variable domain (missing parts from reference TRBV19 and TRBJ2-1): DGGITQSPKYLFRKEGQNVTLSCEQNLNHDAMYWYRQDPGQGLRLIYYSQIVNDFQKGDIAEGYSVSREKKESFPLTVTSAQKNPTAFYLCASKTGGGNEQFFGPGTRLTVL.

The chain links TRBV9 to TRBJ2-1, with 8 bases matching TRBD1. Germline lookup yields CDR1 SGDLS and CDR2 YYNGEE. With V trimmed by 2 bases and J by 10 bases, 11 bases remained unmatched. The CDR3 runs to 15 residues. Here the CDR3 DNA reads TGTGCCAGCAGCGTCGAGGGACAGGTCGTATCCGAGCAGTTCTTC. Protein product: CASSVEGQVVSEQFF. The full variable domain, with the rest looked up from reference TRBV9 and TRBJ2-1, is DSGVTQTPKHLITATGQRVTLRCSPRSGDLSVYWYQQSLDQGLQFLIQYYNGEERAKGNILERFSAQQFPDLHSELNLSSLELGDSALYFCASSVEGQVVSEQFFGPGTRLTVL.

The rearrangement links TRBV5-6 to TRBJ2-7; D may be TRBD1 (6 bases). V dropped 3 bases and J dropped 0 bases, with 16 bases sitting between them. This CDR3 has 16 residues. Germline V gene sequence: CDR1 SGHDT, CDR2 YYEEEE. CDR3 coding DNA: TGTGCCAGCAGCTGGACCGGGACAAGAAGCTCCTACGAGCAGTACTTC. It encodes CASSWTGTRSSYEQYF.

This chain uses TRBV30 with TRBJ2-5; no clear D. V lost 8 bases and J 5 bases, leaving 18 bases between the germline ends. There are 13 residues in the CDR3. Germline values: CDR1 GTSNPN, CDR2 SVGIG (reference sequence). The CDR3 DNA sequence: TGTGCCACCACCCCTAGGTCCGCTGAGACCCAGTACTTC. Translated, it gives CATTPRSAETQYF.

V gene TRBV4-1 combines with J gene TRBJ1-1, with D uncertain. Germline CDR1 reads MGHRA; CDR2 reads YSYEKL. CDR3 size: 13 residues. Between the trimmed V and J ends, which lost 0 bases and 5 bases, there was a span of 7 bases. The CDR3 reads CASSQDAETEAFF. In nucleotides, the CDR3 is TGCGCCAGCAGCCAAGATGCCGAGACTGAAGCTTTCTTT.